This is a list of T cell receptor beta chains from one sample in a study of long-term antiretroviral therapy in people with HIV. The data were produced by immunoSEQ multiplex PCR, yet TCRdb's version contains in-frame clones alone and is incomplete. In the table there are about 18,000 clones, around 92% of which are singletons. Sequencing used unsorted PBMCs, obtained 3 years after starting antiretroviral therapy. These receptors were taken from a man aged 45-60 years with HIV. Each CDR3 is given with its conserved first and last residue. The order of the fields is V gene, CDR3 protein.

>TRBV5-5
CASSLEGQLYEAFF
>TRBV6-6
CASSTLDRGYHEQFF
>TRBV4-3
CASSRDREKSPLHF
>TRBV9
CASSVGRTGRGGYTF
>TRBV27
CASRPQPGQKPFF
>TRBV25-1
CASTSLGSSNTEAFF
>TRBV28
CASSLLTGTGFQADTQYF
>TRBV15
CATSRGATGGYSPLHF
>TRBV29-1
CSVEDAAGHRTDTQYF
>TRBV4-3
CASSPAGAGYEQYF
>TRBV11-2
CASSFAEDYGYTF
>TRBV18
CASSPSGTSRYNEQFF
>TRBV29-1
CSVEGTGRYLGAFF
>TRBV9
CASSPGGSGRSYNEQFF
>TRBV7-2
CASSPLGGTDTQYF
>TRBV13
CASSSETEQYF
>TRBV2
CATSSGFDTQYF
>TRBV5-6
CASTQGYNYGYTF
>TRBV9
CASSVSGTTYEQYF
>TRBV5-4
CASSFDRGYEQYF
>TRBV6-5
CASSFSGDTSYNEQFF
>TRBV30
CALAQEGVREQYF
>TRBV5-5
CASSLDGGEGEQYF
>TRBV5-6
CASTLQATEPYEQYF
>TRBV19
CASGSRTYNSPLHF
>TRBV19
CASSPGTYYEQYF
>TRBV6-5
CASSYSIGQAVYGYTF
>TRBV5-6
CASSLDLGANSPLHF
>TRBV7-8
CASSKFLTSSGANVLTF
>TRBV29-1
CSVELRGPKNIQYF
>TRBV30
CAWSVGTYNEQFF
>TRBV5-4
CASSLAGWSEQYF
>TRBV11-2
CASSLDSGNYEQYF
>TRBV9
CASSVDQVPNSPLHF
>TRBV5-8
CASSWDAPYEQYF
>TRBV15
CATSRDRSSYNEQFF
>TRBV25-1
CASSAGTAELSVYGYTF
>TRBV18
CASSPRPGSGANVLTF
>TRBV12-5
CASGLVLQTGAGELFF
>TRBV2
CASSVSSGGAEQYF
>TRBV19
CASSRPGSIYEQYF
>TRBV5-6
CASSIGQGANTGELFF
>TRBV7-9
CASSPGQGGYTF
>TRBV4-3
CASSARVSNQPQHF
>TRBV5-6
CASSPRGAVEKLFF
>TRBV29-1
CSARPTLNTEAFF
>TRBV18
CASSPGTGRTEAFF
>TRBV29-1
CSVESGTSGVGEQFF
>TRBV5-6
CASSLVGQGETDTQYF
>TRBV28
CASNPGLAGSYEQYF
>TRBV5-8
CASSGIYRGSSPLHF
>TRBV1
CTSSQEQGQNQPQHF